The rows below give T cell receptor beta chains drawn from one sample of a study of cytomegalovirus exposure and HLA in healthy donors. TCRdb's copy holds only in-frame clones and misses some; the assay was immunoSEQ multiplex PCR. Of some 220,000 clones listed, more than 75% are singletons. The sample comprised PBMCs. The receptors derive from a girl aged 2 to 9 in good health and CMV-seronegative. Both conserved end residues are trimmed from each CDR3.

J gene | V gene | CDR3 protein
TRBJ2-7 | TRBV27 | ASSLSGQGSYEQY
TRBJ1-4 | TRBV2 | ASDRGPNEKLF
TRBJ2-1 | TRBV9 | ASSLAGGNEQF
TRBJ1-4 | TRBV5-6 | ASSLFMGRTNEKLF
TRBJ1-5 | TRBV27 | ASRPRGQPSNQPQH
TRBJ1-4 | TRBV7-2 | ASSWTATNEKLF
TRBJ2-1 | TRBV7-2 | ASSPTSSEQF
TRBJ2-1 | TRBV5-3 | ARRTTGLVANEQF
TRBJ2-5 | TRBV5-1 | ASSQPGEETQY
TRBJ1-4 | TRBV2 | ASSDQRGGVNEKLF
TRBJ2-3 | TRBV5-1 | ASSLRASSTDTQY
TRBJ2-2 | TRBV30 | AWGAGRSFTGELF
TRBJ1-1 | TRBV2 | ASSVSPTGGFVAF
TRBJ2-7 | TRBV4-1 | ASSRDRGLAGVRDEQY
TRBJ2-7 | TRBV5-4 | ASSPTQRGTYEQY
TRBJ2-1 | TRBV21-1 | ASSESYSGSREQF
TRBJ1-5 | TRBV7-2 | ASSERGQPQH
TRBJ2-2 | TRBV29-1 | SVGDRTNTGELF
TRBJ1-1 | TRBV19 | ASSIGSQVRRAF
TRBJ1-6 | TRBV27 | ASGLLGPGYNSPLH
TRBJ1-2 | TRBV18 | ASSPPAPQQGYYGYT
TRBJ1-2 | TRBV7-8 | ASSLAWEYHYGYT
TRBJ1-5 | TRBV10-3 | AISVGQGNQPQH
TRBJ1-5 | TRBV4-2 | ASSQAQQGNQPQH